The sequence of this TCR beta chain was determined in a study of OX40 agonist ivuxolimab in advanced cancers. In the study overall: Three dose-escalation patients had partial responses: one with hepatocellular carcinoma and two with cutaneous melanoma. Study-wide results and caveats: Among patients with partial responses at 0.1-3.0 mg/kg, clonal expansion was among the lowest.

Trimming shortened V by 8 bases and J by 0 bases, and 13 bases separated the two germline ends. Germline V CDR1 and CDR2: MNHEY, SMNVEV (reference sequence). The CDR3 totals 14 residues. As to this clone: What it recognizes is unknown.

The assay was immunoSEQ multiplex PCR, and TCRdb's table has in-frame clones only and misses some. This sample carries tens of thousands of clones, about 90% of them seen once, and the ten largest clones take roughly 0.4%. The input for sequencing was CD4+ or CD8+ T cells sorted from blood, taken in a trial of the OX40 agonist ivuxolimab. The rearrangement uses TRBV27 and TRBJ1-1; TRBD1 is a possible D gene (5 bases). This TCR came from an adult with an advanced solid tumor such as melanoma, head and neck, liver or kidney cancer. The DNA of the CDR3 is TGTGCCAGCGGAACGGGGGTTATGAACACTGAAGCTTTCTTT. This encodes CASGTGVMNTEAFF.